This T cell receptor beta chain was identified in a study of blood T cell repertoires in COVID-19. Patients at the Seattle site were enrolled during active infection and followed longitudinally. The repertoire was sequenced with immunoSEQ multiplex PCR; TCRdb's copy has only in-frame clones and lacks some. Of some 400,000 clones listed, roughly 86% are singletons. The CDR3 extends over 14 amino acids. Per germline, CDR1 WSHSY and CDR2 SAAADI. With 8 bases removed from V and 4 bases from J, the gap between germline ends came to 17 bases. The source is a woman aged 25 to 39 with COVID-19, enrolled during active disease. The source material was peripheral blood. This chain joins TRBV10-2 and TRBJ1-1; D unresolved. The CDR3 DNA sequence: TGCGCCAGCCGCGCTACGGGAAAGACCACTGAAGCTTTCTTT. This sequence encodes CASRATGKTTEAFF.